This T cell receptor (beta chain) was profiled in a study of blood T cell dynamics during melanoma immunotherapy. Study background: Patients with metastatic melanoma got pembrolizumab or nivolumab-ipilimumab as first-line care.

Study findings and constraints: Disease-control patients' PBMC repertoires became either more clonal or more diverse at W3.

The method was immunoSEQ multiplex PCR; TCRdb's version includes in-frame clones alone and lacks a portion of them. Of 1,500 to 2,000 clones in the sample, approximately 80% were seen once. The time point: pre-treatment baseline. Samples come from before therapy and from week 3 after the first blockade cycle. Response was assessed by RECIST 1.1 at 12 weeks, except two rapid progressors. To note about this clone: What it recognizes is unknown.

J was trimmed by 2 bases and V by 2 bases; bases with no gene match: 3. CDR3 length equals 16 residues. Germline-derived CDR1 and CDR2 are SGDLS and YYNGEE. This TCR came from a human donor with melanoma. The J gene is TRBJ2-3, the V gene TRBV9; the match to TRBD2 covers 12 bases. This material consisted of blood, taken from a patient treated with checkpoint blockade. The CDR3 nucleotides are TGTGCCAGCAGCGTTCGGACTAGCGGGGCCACAGATACGCAGTATTTT. It codes for CASSVRTSGATDTQYF.